The 7 T cell receptor beta chains below were found in one sample sequenced in a study of shared clonotypes between healthy human individuals. Cells designated naive CD8 were CD45RO-negative and were positively selected for CCR7, with terminally differentiated effector memory CD45RA+ cells excluded. TCRdb keeps only in-frame clones here, not all; method: immunoSEQ multiplex PCR. The sample lists over 750,000 clones; around 96% were seen once. Sequenced material: naive CD8+ T cells sorted from blood. These receptors originate from a man aged 25-45 years in good health.

The chain has TRBV19 and TRBJ2-3; weak D call: TRBD1 (6 bases). The germline gives CDR1 LNHDA, CDR2 SQIVND (reference sequence). The V end lost 3 bases, the J end lost 2 bases, and 12 bases lay between the germline ends. This CDR3 has 15 residues. The CDR3 DNA sequence: TGTGCCAGTAGTATCACCAGGGGCTACACAGATACGCAGTATTTT. This encodes CASSITRGYTDTQYF.

CDR3 loop: CASSSLHEGRGTGYTF. The DNA of the CDR3 is TGTGCCAGCAGCTCCCTCCATGAGGGCAGGGGAACTGGCTACACCTTC. V gene TRBV7-6 combines with J gene TRBJ1-2; a weak D match, TRBD1 (6 bases). V lost 4 bases to trimming and J lost 7 bases, with 22 bases between them. The CDR3 is 16 amino acids. Looked up from germline, CDR1 is SGHVS and CDR2 is FNYEAQ.

The gene calls are TRBV7-2 and TRBJ2-5, with D possibly being TRBD2 (6 bases). CDR3 length equals 15 residues. Trimming cost V 4 bases and J 4 bases, with 16 bases left between them. Per germline, CDR1 SGHTA and CDR2 FQGNSA. CDR3 sequence: CASSWGVQTGETQYF. CDR3 coding DNA: TGTGCCAGCAGCTGGGGGGTGCAAACCGGAGAGACCCAGTACTTC.

The genes are TRBV30 and TRBJ1-2; possibly TRBD1 for D (5 bases). The CDR3 contains 10 residues. Germline values: CDR1 GTSNPN, CDR2 SVGIG (reference sequence). V was trimmed by 0 bases and J by 13 bases, leaving 9 bases between them. The CDR3, as DNA: TGTGCCTGGAGTGTATTGGACATCACCTTC. Residues: CAWSVLDITF.

The J gene is TRBJ2-2, the V gene TRBV7-7; D gene uncertain. V lost 4 bases and J 5 bases, leaving 11 bases between the germline ends. CDR1 and CDR2 from the germline V gene are SSHAT and FNYEAQ (reference sequence). There are 14 residues in the CDR3. The CDR3 coding sequence is TGTGCCAGCAGCTCTTCCCTCGGAACCGGGGAGCTGTTTTTT. The encoded protein is CASSSSLGTGELFF. The variable domain in full, completed from reference TRBV7-7 and TRBJ2-2, reads GAGVSQSPRYKVTKRGQDVTLRCDPISSHATLYWYQQALGQGPEFLTYFNYEAQPDKSGLPSDRFSAERPEGSISTLTIQRTEQRDSAMYRCASSSSLGTGELFFGEGSRLTVL.

The V and J genes are TRBV10-3 and TRBJ2-7, with 8 nucleotides matching TRBD1. The length of the CDR3 is 14 residues. The V and J ends lost 6 bases and 3 bases, in that order; junction bases with no gene match: 7. Germline CDR1 and CDR2: ENHRY and SYGVKD. CDR3 sequence: CAISGQGLNYEQYF. In DNA form, the CDR3 reads TGTGCCATCAGCGGACAGGGCCTTAACTACGAGCAGTACTTC.

This chain uses TRBV2 with TRBJ1-3, with D unclear. V lost 11 bases to trimming and J lost 4 bases, with 9 bases between them. The CDR3 is made up of 11 amino acids. The germline V gene encodes CDR1 SNHLY and CDR2 FYNNEI. CDR3 DNA: TGTGCCGGTCACGGGGGAAACACCATATATTTT. This translates into CAGHGGNTIYF.